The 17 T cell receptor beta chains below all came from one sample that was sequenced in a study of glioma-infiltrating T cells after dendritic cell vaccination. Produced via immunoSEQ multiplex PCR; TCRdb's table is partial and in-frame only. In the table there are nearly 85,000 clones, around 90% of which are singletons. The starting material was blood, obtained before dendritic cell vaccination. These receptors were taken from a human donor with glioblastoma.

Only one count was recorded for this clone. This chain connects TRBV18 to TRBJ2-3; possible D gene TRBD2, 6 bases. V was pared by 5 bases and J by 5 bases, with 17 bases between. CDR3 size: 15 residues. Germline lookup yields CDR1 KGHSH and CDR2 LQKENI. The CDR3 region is CASSSIGLSGDTQYF. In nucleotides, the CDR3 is TGTGCCAGCTCATCGATAGGGCTTAGCGGAGATACGCAGTATTTT.

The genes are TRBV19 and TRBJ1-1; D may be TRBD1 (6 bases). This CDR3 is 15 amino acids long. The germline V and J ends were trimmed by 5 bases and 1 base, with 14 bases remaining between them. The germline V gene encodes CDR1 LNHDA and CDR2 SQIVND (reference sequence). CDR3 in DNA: TGTGCCAGTAGTCTCGGGGGGGGACAGAACACTGAAGCTTTCTTT. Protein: CASSLGGGQNTEAFF.

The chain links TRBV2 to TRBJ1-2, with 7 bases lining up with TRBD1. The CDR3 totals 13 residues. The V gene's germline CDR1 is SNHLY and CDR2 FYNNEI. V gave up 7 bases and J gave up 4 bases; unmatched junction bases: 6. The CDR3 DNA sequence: TGTGCCAGCACCCCGGACAGGAGCTATGGCTACACCTTC. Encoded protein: CASTPDRSYGYTF. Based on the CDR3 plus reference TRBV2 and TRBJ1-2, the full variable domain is EPEVTQTPSHQVTQMGQEVILRCVPISNHLYFYWYRQILGQKVEFLVSFYNNEISEKSEIFDDQFSVERPDGSNFTLKIRSTKLEDSAMYFCASTPDRSYGYTFGSGTRLTVV.

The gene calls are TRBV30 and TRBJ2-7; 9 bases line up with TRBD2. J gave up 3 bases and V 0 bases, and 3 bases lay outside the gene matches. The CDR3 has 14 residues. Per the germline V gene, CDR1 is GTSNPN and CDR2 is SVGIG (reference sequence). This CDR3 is CAWSVSSGVYEQYF. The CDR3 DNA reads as TGTGCCTGGAGTGTCTCTAGCGGGGTCTACGAGCAGTACTTC.

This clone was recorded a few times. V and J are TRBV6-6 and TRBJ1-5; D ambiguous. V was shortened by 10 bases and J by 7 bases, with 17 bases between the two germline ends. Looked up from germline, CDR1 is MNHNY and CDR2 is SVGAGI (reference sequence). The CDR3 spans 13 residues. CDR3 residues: CANGDRGWQPQHF. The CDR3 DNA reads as TGTGCCAACGGTGATCGCGGATGGCAGCCCCAGCATTTT.

In DNA form, the CDR3 reads TGTGCCTTCAACGCAGGGCGAGGAAATGAGCAGTTCTTC. The encoded protein is CAFNAGRGNEQFF. The gene calls are TRBV30 and TRBJ2-1; possible D gene TRBD1, 5 bases. Germline lookup yields CDR1 GTSNPN and CDR2 SVGIG (reference sequence). V lost 7 bases to trimming and J lost 7 bases, with 17 bases between them. The CDR3 is 13 residues long.

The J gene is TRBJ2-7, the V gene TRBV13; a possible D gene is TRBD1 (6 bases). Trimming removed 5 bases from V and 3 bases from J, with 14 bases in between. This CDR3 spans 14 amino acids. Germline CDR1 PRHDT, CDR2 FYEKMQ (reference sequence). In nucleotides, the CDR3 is TGTGCCAGCAGCAGGCGCAGGGGTTACTACGAGCAGTACTTC. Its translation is CASSRRRGYYEQYF.

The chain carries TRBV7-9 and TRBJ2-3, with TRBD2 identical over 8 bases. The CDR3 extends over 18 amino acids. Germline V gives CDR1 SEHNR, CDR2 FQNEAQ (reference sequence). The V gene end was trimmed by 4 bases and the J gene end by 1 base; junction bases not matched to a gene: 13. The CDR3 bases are TGTGCCAGCAGCTCTATCCCCGGGGGGGAGAGTGGCACAGATACGCAGTATTTT. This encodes CASSSIPGGESGTDTQYF.

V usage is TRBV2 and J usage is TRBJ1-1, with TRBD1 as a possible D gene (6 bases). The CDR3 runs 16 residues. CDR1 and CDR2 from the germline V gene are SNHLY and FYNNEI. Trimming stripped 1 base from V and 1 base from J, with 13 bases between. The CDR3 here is CASSEDLGTRNTEAFF. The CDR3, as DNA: TGTGCCAGCAGTGAAGATCTCGGGACACGGAACACTGAAGCTTTCTTT.

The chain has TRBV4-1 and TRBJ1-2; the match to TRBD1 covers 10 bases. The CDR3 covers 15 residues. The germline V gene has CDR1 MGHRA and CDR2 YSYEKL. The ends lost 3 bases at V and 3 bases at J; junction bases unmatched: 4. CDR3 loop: CASSQGQGSDYGYTF. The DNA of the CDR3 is TGCGCCAGCAGCCAGGGACAGGGGTCCGACTATGGCTACACCTTC.

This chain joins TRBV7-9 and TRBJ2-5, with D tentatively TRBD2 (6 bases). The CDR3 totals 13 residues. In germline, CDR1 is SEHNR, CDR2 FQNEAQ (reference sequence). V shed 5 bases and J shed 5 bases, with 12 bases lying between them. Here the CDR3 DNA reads TGTGCCAGCAGCCCCCCGGGGAGGGAGACCCAGTACTTC. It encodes CASSPPGRETQYF.

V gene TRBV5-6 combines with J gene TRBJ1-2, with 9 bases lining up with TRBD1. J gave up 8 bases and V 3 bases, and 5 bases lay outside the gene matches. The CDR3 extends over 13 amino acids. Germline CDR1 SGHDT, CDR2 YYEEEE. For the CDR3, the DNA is TGTGCCAGCAGCTCGAGGACAGGGGAAGGCTACACCTTC. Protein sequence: CASSSRTGEGYTF.

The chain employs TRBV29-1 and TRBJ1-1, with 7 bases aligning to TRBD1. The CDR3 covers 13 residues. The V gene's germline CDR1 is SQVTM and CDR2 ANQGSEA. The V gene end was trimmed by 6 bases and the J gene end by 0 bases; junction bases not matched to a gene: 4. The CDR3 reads CSVSGTVNTEAFF. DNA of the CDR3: TGCAGCGTCTCCGGGACAGTGAACACTGAAGCTTTCTTT.

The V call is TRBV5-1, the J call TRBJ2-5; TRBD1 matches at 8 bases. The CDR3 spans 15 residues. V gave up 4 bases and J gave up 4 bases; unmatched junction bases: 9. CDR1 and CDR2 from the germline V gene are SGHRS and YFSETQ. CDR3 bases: TGCGCCAGCAGCGCCCCGGGACAGGTAGGAGAGACCCAGTACTTC. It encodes CASSAPGQVGETQYF. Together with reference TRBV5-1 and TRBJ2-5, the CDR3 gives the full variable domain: KAGVTQTPRYLIKTRGQQVTLSCSPISGHRSVSWYQQTPGQGLQFLFEYFSETQRNKGNFPGRFSGRQFSNSRSEMNVSTLELGDSALYLCASSAPGQVGETQYFGPGTRLLVL.

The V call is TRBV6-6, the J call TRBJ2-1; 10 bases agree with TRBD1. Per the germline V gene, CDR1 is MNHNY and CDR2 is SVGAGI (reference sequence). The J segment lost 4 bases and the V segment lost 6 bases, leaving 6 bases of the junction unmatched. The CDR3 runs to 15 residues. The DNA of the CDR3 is TGTGCCAGCAGCCACGACAGGGGGCGTTACAATGAGCAGTTCTTC. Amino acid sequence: CASSHDRGRYNEQFF.

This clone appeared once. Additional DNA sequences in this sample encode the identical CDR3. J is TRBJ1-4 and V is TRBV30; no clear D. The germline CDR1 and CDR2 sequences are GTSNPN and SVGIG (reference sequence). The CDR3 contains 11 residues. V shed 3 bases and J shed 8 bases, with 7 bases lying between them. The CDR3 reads CAWSQQEKLFF. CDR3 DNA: TGTGCCTGGAGCCAACAAGAAAAACTGTTTTTT. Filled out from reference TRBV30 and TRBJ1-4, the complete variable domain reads SQTIHQWPATLVQPVGSPLSLECTVEGTSNPNLYWYRQAAGRGLQLLFYSVGIGQISSEVPQNLSASRPQDRQFILSSKKLLLSDSGFYLCAWSQQEKLFFGSGTQLSVL.

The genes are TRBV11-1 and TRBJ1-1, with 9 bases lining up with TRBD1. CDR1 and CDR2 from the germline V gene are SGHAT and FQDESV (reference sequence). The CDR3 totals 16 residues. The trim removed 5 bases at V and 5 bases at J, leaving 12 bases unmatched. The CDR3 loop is CASSRGDRVSWTEAFF. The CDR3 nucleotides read TGTGCCAGCAGCAGAGGGGACAGGGTGAGTTGGACTGAAGCTTTCTTT.